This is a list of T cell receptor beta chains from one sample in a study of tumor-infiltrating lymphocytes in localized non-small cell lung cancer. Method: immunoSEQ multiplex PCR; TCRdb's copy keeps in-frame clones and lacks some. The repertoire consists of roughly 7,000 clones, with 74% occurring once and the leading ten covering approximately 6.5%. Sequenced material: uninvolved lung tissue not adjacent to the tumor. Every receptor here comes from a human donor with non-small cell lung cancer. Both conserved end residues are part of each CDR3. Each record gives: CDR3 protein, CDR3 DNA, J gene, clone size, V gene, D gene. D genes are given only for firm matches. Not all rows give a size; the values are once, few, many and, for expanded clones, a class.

CAWSVLGTGNEQFF,TGTGCCTGGAGTGTCCTGGGGACGGGGAATGAGCAGTTCTTC,TRBJ2-1,-,TRBV30,-
CASSLLSLLAEGETQYF,TGTGCCAGCAGCTTACTCTCGCTGCTAGCGGAGGGGGAGACCCAGTACTTC,TRBJ2-5,-,TRBV7-9,TRBD2
CASSLTRGSGTDTQYF,TGTGCCAGCAGCTTAACGCGGGGTAGCGGCACAGATACGCAGTATTTT,TRBJ2-3,-,TRBV7-3,-
CASSQDSGGAYNEQFF,TGCGCCAGCAGCCAAGATAGCGGGGGGGCCTACAATGAGCAGTTCTTC,TRBJ2-1,-,TRBV4-3,TRBD2
CSSGGANEQYF,TGTTCTAGCGGGGGGGCCAACGAGCAGTACTTC,TRBJ2-7,-,TRBV7-9,TRBD2
CASGWTGPSNQPQHF,TGTGCTAGTGGTTGGACGGGTCCAAGCAATCAGCCCCAGCATTTT,TRBJ1-5,-,TRBV12-5,-
CAWSGGGSKNIQYF,TGTGCCTGGAGTGGGGGGGGTTCCAAAAACATTCAGTACTTC,TRBJ2-4,-,TRBV30,TRBD2
CASSTWGGTYEQYF,TGTGCCAGCAGCACCTGGGGGGGGACCTACGAGCAGTACTTC,TRBJ2-7,-,TRBV7-2,TRBD2
CASSQRNTGELFF,TGCGCCAGCAGTCAACGAAACACCGGGGAGCTGTTTTTT,TRBJ2-2,-,TRBV23-1,-
CASSTDRNTEAFF,TGTGCCAGCAGCACCGACCGGAACACTGAAGCTTTCTTT,TRBJ1-1,-,TRBV7-2,-
CSVLRSGNTIYF,TGCAGCGTCCTCCGCTCTGGAAACACCATATATTTT,TRBJ1-3,-,TRBV29-1,-
CASSWGQMNTEAFF,TGTGCCAGCAGCTGGGGACAGATGAACACTGAAGCTTTCTTT,TRBJ1-1,-,TRBV5-4,TRBD1
CATSDPGGPYGYTF,TGTGCCACCAGCGATCCAGGGGGACCATATGGCTACACCTTC,TRBJ1-2,-,TRBV15,TRBD1
CATSSGGGYEQYF,TGTGCCACCTCATCGGGGGGCGGGTACGAGCAGTACTTC,TRBJ2-7,-,TRBV11-1,-
CASRGDGLVWGYTF,TGTGCCAGCAGGGGGGACGGCCTCGTTTGGGGCTACACCTTC,TRBJ1-2,few,TRBV2,-
CASSSRSGYGDTEAFF,TGTGCCAGCAGCTCCCGAAGCGGGTATGGTGACACTGAAGCTTTCTTT,TRBJ1-1,few,TRBV5-4,-
CSAMARGAFF,TGCAGTGCCATGGCCAGGGGAGCTTTCTTT,TRBJ1-1,-,TRBV20-1,-
CASSAMFDTEAFF,TGTGCCAGCAGCGCGATGTTTGACACTGAAGCTTTCTTT,TRBJ1-1,-,TRBV9,-
CASSFQGNQPQHF,TGTGCCAGCAGCTTTCAGGGGAATCAGCCCCAGCATTTT,TRBJ1-5,-,TRBV7-9,-
CAISPGQGRGNSPLHF,TGTGCCATCAGTCCTGGACAGGGTAGGGGTAATTCACCCCTCCACTTT,TRBJ1-6,few,TRBV10-3,TRBD1
CASSLGDSGTQYF,TGTGCCAGCAGCTTGGGGGACAGCGGTACGCAGTATTTT,TRBJ2-3,-,TRBV7-2,TRBD1
CARRQGSSDTQYF,TGTGCCAGAAGGCAGGGGTCTTCAGATACGCAGTATTTT,TRBJ2-3,-,TRBV2,-